One and the same sample provided the 21 T cell receptor beta chains below, sequenced in a study of T cells in Graves' hyperthyroidism and ophthalmopathy. Using RNA transcripts as the source, TCR beta CDR3 regions were amplified. An initial round of RT-PCR targeting the TCR CDR3 relied on the HTBI primer set. MiXCR, applied by TCRdb to the multiplex PCR reads, yields one record per CDR3 protein. There are 750,000 to 900,000 distinct CDR3 sequences in the sample; over 35% occur only once, and more than 7% lies in the top ten. Specimen: blood. The receptors were sampled from a man between 18 and 29 years old with Graves' hyperthyroidism.

This clonotype was detected ten times or more. The V gene is TRBV12-3 or TRBV12-4, the J gene TRBJ2-5, with D maybe TRBD2 (5 bases). V was trimmed by 6 bases and J by 8 bases, leaving 16 bases between them. The CDR3 runs 13 residues. CDR3 sequence reads: CASSPELERTQYF. The CDR3 nucleotides are TGTGCCAGCAGCCCTGAACTAGAACGAACCCAGTACTTC.

This clonotype appeared a few times. This chain uses TRBV5-1 with TRBJ1-5, with D unresolved. This CDR3 region has 14 residues. The V gene lost 0 bases and the J gene lost 5 bases, with 9 bases spanning the gap. The germline CDR1 and CDR2 sequences are SGHRS and YFSETQ. The CDR3 here is CASSLGDAHQPQHF. The CDR3 region has the DNA TGCGCCAGCAGCTTGGGAGACGCCCATCAGCCCCAGCATTTT.

The chain has TRBV14 and TRBJ2-7; 9 bases map to TRBD2. V lost 5 bases to trimming and J lost 2 bases; unmatched junction nucleotides: 7. The CDR3 is made up of 15 amino acids. The germline V gene encodes CDR1 SGHDN and CDR2 FVKESK. CDR3 sequence (DNA): TGTGCCAGCAGCTTACGGACTAGCGAGACCTACGAGCAGTACTTC. It codes for CASSLRTSETYEQYF.

This rearrangement joins TRBV7-8 to TRBJ2-5; D is possibly TRBD1 (6 bases). The CDR3 length is 14 residues. The V gene's germline CDR1 is SGHVS and CDR2 FQNEAQ. Trimming took off 5 bases at V and 2 bases at J, with 12 bases between the two ends. The CDR3 bases are TGTGCCAGCAGCCAGCTGACAGGACAAGAGACCCAGTACTTC. Residues: CASSQLTGQETQYF.

This clonotype showed up many times. This rearrangement joins TRBV5-1 to TRBJ2-2; TRBD1 agrees at 7 bases. The CDR3 spans 14 residues. The V segment lost 4 bases and the J segment 2 bases; nucleotides outside the gene matches: 2. Germline CDR1 is SGHRS and CDR2 is YFSETQ. The CDR3 protein is CASSPGGNTGELFF. CDR3 coding DNA: TGCGCCAGCAGCCCAGGGGGTAACACCGGGGAGCTGTTTTTT. Full variable domain (remainder filled in from reference TRBV5-1 and TRBJ2-2): KAGVTQTPRYLIKTRGQQVTLSCSPISGHRSVSWYQQTPGQGLQFLFEYFSETQRNKGNFPGRFSGRQFSNSRSEMNVSTLELGDSALYLCASSPGGNTGELFFGEGSRLTVL.

The rearrangement joins TRBV7-3 to TRBJ1-1; D call uncertain. Germline V CDR1 and CDR2: SGHTA, FQGTGA. The CDR3 contains 13 residues. V was shortened by 2 bases and J by 5 bases, with 9 bases between the two germline ends. The DNA for the CDR3 is TGTGCCAGCAGCTTAGACACCGGGACTGAAGCTTTCTTT. Translating gives CASSLDTGTEAFF.

There are a few counts of this clonotype. The DNA of the CDR3 is TGTGCCAGCAGTTTAAGGGAAGATCAGCCCCAGCATTTT. This translates into CASSLREDQPQHF. The chain combines TRBV12-3 or TRBV12-4 with TRBJ1-5; D gene unclear. The CDR3 contains 13 residues. Trimming cost V 2 bases and J 5 bases, with 7 bases left between them.

In regard to this clonotype: This may be a read error, as it is one base from a much larger clone. The chain recombines TRBV7-9 with TRBJ1-1; TRBD1 agrees at 7 bases. CDR3 length equals 12 residues. CDR1 is SEHNR and CDR2 is FQNEAQ in the germline V gene (reference sequence). The DNA of the CDR3 is TGTGCCAGTCAGGGGGATGGAACTGAAGCTTCCTTT. Translated, it gives CASQGDGTEASF. Drawing the rest from reference TRBV7-9 and TRBJ1-1, the complete variable domain is DTGVSQNPRHKITKRGQNVTFRCDPISEHNRLYWYRQTLGQGPEFLTYFQNEAQLEKSRLLSDRFSAERPKGSFSTLEIQRTEQGDSAMYLCASQGDGTEASFGQGTRLTVV.

This clonotype was detected ten times or more. V usage is TRBV20-1 and J usage is TRBJ1-1; D gene uncertain. Deletions cut 1 base from V and 4 bases from J, with 13 bases between. The CDR3 contains 14 residues. Germline CDR1 DFQATT, CDR2 SNEGSKA (reference sequence). The CDR3 DNA follows: TGCAGTGCTAGAGTAGGGCACGGCGCCACTGAAGCTTTCTTT. It translates to CSARVGHGATEAFF.

This clonotype occurred many times. This chain uses TRBV6-6 with TRBJ1-5; 7 positions agree with TRBD1. Germline CDR1 and CDR2: MNHNY and SVGAGI (reference sequence). The CDR3 runs 15 residues. V shed 5 bases, J shed 2 bases, and the junction held 6 bases outside the gene matches. In nucleotides, the CDR3 is TGTGCCAGCAGTGATTCCAGGGGGGGCAATCAGCCCCAGCATTTT. It codes for CASSDSRGGNQPQHF.

The J gene is TRBJ1-2, the V gene TRBV10-3; TRBD1 agrees at 7 bases. Germline V gene sequence: CDR1 ENHRY, CDR2 SYGVKD. V lost 0 bases to trimming and J lost 8 bases; unmatched junction nucleotides: 9. This CDR3 has 15 residues. The CDR3 is CAISESGRQGDGYTF. DNA for the CDR3: TGTGCCATCAGTGAGTCGGGCCGACAGGGTGACGGCTACACCTTC.

This clonotype was picked up a small number of times. The J gene is TRBJ1-2, the V gene TRBV10-3; D gene ambiguous. The CDR3 runs to 13 residues. The V and J ends lost 10 bases and 5 bases respectively, with 17 bases between them. Germline V gene lookup returns CDR1 ENHRY and CDR2 SYGVKD. The CDR3 nucleotides are TGTGCCAGCAGCCCCGACCACACTTATGGCTACACCTTC. As protein: CASSPDHTYGYTF.

The CDR3 coding sequence is TGTGCCAGCAGTTATGCAGTGGGTGGCACTGAAGCTTTCTTT. Encoded protein: CASSYAVGGTEAFF. J is TRBJ1-1 and V is TRBV6-6; D is unresolved. V was cut by 3 bases and J by 4 bases, with 12 bases left in between. CDR1 and CDR2 from the germline V gene are MNHNY and SVGAGI (reference sequence). The CDR3 totals 14 residues.

Note on this clonotype: Its ends do not fully match the called genes, so a read error is possible. The rearrangement links TRBV2 to TRBJ2-7; D gene ambiguous. This CDR3 comprises 13 residues. The germline gives CDR1 SNHLY, CDR2 FYNNEI. CDR3 coding DNA: TGTGCCAACAAGCAGGAAGCCTTCTACGAGCAGTGCTTC. It encodes CANKQEAFYEQCF.

Remarks on this clonotype: This sequence may be a read error, since a much larger clone differs from it by one base. V usage is TRBV14 and J usage is TRBJ1-1; no definite D call. This CDR3 spans 13 amino acids. V gave up 1 base and J gave up 5 bases, with 8 bases separating them. Germline V gene sequence: CDR1 SGHDN, CDR2 FVKESK. The CDR3 bases are TGTGCCAGCAGCCAAGGTCTGGCGACTGAAGCTTTCTTT. It is translated as CASSQGLATEAFF.

J is TRBJ1-6 and V is TRBV11-2; a possible D gene is TRBD1 (5 bases). Germline V gene data show CDR1 as SGHAT and CDR2 as FQNNGV. The CDR3 contains 16 residues. Trimming removed 5 bases at V and 4 bases at J, with 15 bases between. The CDR3 spells CASSQREGAYNSPLHF. The CDR3 DNA is TGTGCCAGCAGCCAACGAGAAGGGGCATATAATTCACCCCTCCACTTT.

Worth noting for this clonotype: A read error is possible here, since a much larger clone lies one base away. The final CDR3 position lacks the conserved phenylalanine or tryptophan, pointing to a likely read error. The chain is built from TRBV7-8 and TRBJ2-7; 8 bases map to TRBD1. CDR1 and CDR2 (germline): SGHVS, FQNEAQ. CDR3 length: 13 residues. The V gene end was trimmed by 7 bases and the J gene end by 5 bases; junction bases not matched to a gene: 7. CDR3 sequence (DNA): TGTGCCAGCACCGGACAGGGCCGTGACGAGCAGTACCTC. Protein: CASTGQGRDEQYL.

This clonotype was counted at least ten times. The V gene is TRBV7-2, the J gene TRBJ2-7, with TRBD1 matching over 11 bases. Per the germline V gene, CDR1 is SGHTA and CDR2 is FQGNSA. The CDR3 extends over 15 amino acids. V shed 5 bases and J 3 bases; nucleotides not matched to a gene: 6. CDR3 nucleotides: TGTGCCAGCAGCCTAGGACAGGGGGCTTTCTACGAGCAGTACTTC. Protein: CASSLGQGAFYEQYF.

This clonotype was observed many times. The chain recombines TRBV7-2 with TRBJ1-1; 7 nucleotides agree with TRBD1. V lost 5 bases to trimming and J lost 5 bases; unmatched junction nucleotides: 8. The germline V gene has CDR1 SGHTA and CDR2 FQGNSA. This CDR3 is 14 amino acids long. CDR3 nucleotide sequence: TGTGCCAGCAGCCAAGACAGGGTGAGGACTGAAGCTTTCTTT. This sequence encodes CASSQDRVRTEAFF.

There are a few counts of this clonotype. The chain links TRBV12-3 or TRBV12-4 to TRBJ2-5; 7 bases fit TRBD2. The CDR3 totals 15 residues. The junction had 8 bases not matched to a gene; V was cut back by 5 bases and J by 2 bases. The CDR3 DNA reads TGTGCCAGCAGTCCTCTGGGGACTACGCAAGAGACCCAGTACTTC. Its protein is CASSPLGTTQETQYF.

The J gene is TRBJ1-1, the V gene TRBV20-1; unclear D gene. CDR1 is DFQATT, CDR2 SNEGSKA, per germline (reference sequence). Trimming took 6 bases from V and 14 from J, leaving 16 bases between them. The CDR3 totals 10 residues. The CDR3 loop reads CSARPADLFF. The CDR3 nucleotides are TGCAGTGCCAGACCTGCGGACCTCTTCTTT.